This TCR beta chain was sequenced for a study of cytomegalovirus exposure and HLA in healthy donors. Broader study findings: Previous analysis showed most TCR beta V segments were productive about 87% or about 30% of the time. TRBV6-2, TRBV6-3 and some other V segments were unresolvable in 87-base-pair reads.

Germline lookup yields CDR1 SGHDT and CDR2 YYEEEE. V was cut by 0 bases and J by 2 bases, with 4 bases left in between. CDR3 length: 13 residues. 13 Jbeta primers and 60 Vbeta primers were used for the PCR. Profiling relied on immunoSEQ multiplex PCR, and the TCRdb table lists in-frame clones only, not all of them. The data hold roughly 100,000 clones, with around 77% observed a single time. Concerning this clone itself: Its antigen is unidentified.

The chain carries TRBV5-6 and TRBJ2-3; no clear D. The sample comprised PBMCs. The source is a male donor in good health and CMV-seropositive. The CDR3, as DNA: TGTGCCAGCAGCTTGGACTCCACAGATACGCAGTATTTT. This gives the protein CASSLDSTDTQYF.